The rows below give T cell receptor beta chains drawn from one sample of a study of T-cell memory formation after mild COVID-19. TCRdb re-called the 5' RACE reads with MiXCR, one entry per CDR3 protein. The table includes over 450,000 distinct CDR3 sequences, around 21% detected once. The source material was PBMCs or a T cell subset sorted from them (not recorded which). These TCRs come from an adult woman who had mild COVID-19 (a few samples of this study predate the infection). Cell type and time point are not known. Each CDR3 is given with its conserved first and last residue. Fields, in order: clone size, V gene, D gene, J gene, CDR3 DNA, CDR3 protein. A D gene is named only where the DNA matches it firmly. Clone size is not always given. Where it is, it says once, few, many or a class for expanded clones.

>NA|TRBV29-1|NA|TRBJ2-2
TGCAGCGTCCGAACCGGGACCGGGAACACCGGGGAGCTGTTTTTT
CSVRTGTGNTGELFF
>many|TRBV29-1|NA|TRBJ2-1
TGCAGCGTTTCGACCCCCGGAGGACTCCTTTCTTCCAATGAGCAGTTCTTC
CSVSTPGGLLSSNEQFF
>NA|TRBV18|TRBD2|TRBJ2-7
TGTGCCAGCTCACCCTCTGCGGGGGTGAGAGGCTACGAGCAGTGCTTC
CASSPSAGVRGYEQCF
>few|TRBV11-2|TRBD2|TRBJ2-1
TGTGCCAGCAGCATCGGACTAGCGGGGGAGCAGTTCTTC
CASSIGLAGEQFF
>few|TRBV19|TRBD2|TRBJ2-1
TGTGCCAGTAGTAGCCCGGGACTAGCGGGAGGGCCGGGCAATGAGCAGTTCTTC
CASSSPGLAGGPGNEQFF
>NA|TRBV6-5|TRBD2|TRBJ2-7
TGTGCCAGCAGCCGAGGACTAGCGCGCGAGCAGTACTTC
CASSRGLAREQYF
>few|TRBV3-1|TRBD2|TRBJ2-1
TGTGCCAGCAGCCAAGTCGGGGGGGCCTCCTACAATGAGCAGTTCTTC
CASSQVGGASYNEQFF
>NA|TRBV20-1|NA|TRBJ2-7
TGCAGTGCTAGAGATCGGGGGCGGGACTTCTACGAGCAGTACTTC
CSARDRGRDFYEQYF
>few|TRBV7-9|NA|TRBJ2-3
TGTGCCAGCAGCTCCTCCTCAGGTCTGGGGAACACAGATACGCAGTATTTT
CASSSSSGLGNTDTQYF
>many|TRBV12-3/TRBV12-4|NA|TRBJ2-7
TGTGCCAGCAGCTATTCAGGCCCCTACGAGCAGTACTTC
CASSYSGPYEQYF
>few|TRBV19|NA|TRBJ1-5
TGTGCCAGTAGTAAGGGTCGGGGGCTGGAGCCCCAGCATTTT
CASSKGRGLEPQHF
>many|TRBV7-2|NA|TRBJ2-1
TGTGCCAGCAGCTCCCTCCTCTACAATGAGCAGTTCTTC
CASSSLLYNEQFF
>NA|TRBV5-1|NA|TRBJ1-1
TGCGCCAGCAGCGGGGGGCGAGGCACTGAAGCTTTCTTT
CASSGGRGTEAFF
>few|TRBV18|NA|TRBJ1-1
TGTGCCAGCTCACCCACATGGAACACTGAAGCTTTCTTT
CASSPTWNTEAFF
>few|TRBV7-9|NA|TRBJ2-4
TGTGCCAGCAGCCTCCAGGGGCCAGCCAAAAACATTCAGTACTTC
CASSLQGPAKNIQYF
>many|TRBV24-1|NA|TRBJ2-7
TGTGCCACCAGTGATGGCGGGAAATACGAGCAGTACTTC
CATSDGGKYEQYF
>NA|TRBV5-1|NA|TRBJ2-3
TGCGCCAGCAGCCCCGACGGATGGGATACGCAGTATTTT
CASSPDGWDTQYF
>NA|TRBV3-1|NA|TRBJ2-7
TGTGCCAGCAGCCAAGGACACCAGATCCACGAGCAGTACTTC
CASSQGHQIHEQYF
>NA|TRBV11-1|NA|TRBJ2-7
TGTGCCAGCAGCTCCCCAGCCTCATCTAGGGACGAGCAGTACTTC
CASSSPASSRDEQYF
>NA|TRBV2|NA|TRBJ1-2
TGTGCCAGCAGCGATAGACAGTACTATGGCTACACCTTC
CASSDRQYYGYTF
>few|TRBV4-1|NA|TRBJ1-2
TGCGCCAGCAGCCATCCTAGGGATGGCTACACCTTC
CASSHPRDGYTF
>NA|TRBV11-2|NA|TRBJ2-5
TGTGCCAGCAGCGGGTTTGAGGCCCAGTACTTC
CASSGFEAQYF
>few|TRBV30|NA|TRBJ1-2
TGTGCCTGGAGTCCCCCCGCGGGCTATGGCTACACCTTC
CAWSPPAGYGYTF
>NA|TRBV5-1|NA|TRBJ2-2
TGCGCCAGCAGCGAAAGCGGGTGGAACACCGGGGAGCTGTTTTTT
CASSESGWNTGELFF
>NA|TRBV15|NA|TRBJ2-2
TGTGCCACCAGCAGCCGGCGAACCGGGGAGCTGTTTTTT
CATSSRRTGELFF
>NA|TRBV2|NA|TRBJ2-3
TGTGCCAGCAAGGGGCGGGCGGCAGATACGCAGTATTTT
CASKGRAADTQYF
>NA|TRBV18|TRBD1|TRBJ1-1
TGTGCCAGCTCATCTTCGACAGGGTGGAGAGCTGAAGCTTTCTTT
CASSSSTGWRAEAFF
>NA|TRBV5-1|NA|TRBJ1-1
TGCGCCAGCAGCCCGGGGGGGCAGGGGATGAACACTGAAGCTTTCTTT
CASSPGGQGMNTEAFF
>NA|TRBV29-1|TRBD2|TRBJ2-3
TGCAGCGGGAGCGGGGCTAGCACAGATACGCAGTATTTT
CSGSGASTDTQYF
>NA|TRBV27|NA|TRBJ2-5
TGTGCCAGCAGTCCTCCCCCGGGGGTAGTCGGCCAAGAGACCCAGTACTTC
CASSPPPGVVGQETQYF
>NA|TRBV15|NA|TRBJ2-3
TGTGCCACCAGCTGGGGGTGGGGTAGCACAGATACGCAGTATTTT
CATSWGWGSTDTQYF
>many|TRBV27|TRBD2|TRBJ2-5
TGTGCCACCAAAAAAGTGGCAGGACTAGAAGAGACCCAGTACTTC
CATKKVAGLEETQYF
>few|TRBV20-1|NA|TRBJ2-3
TGCAGTGCCGGAGATCCAGATACGCAGTATTTT
CSAGDPDTQYF
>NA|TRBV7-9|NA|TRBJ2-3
TGTGCCAGCAGTCACAGGACCGGGACAGATACGCAGTATTTT
CASSHRTGTDTQYF
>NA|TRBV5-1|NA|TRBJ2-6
TGCGCCAGCAGCTTGTTGTCAGGGGACTACTCTGGGGCCAACGTCCTGACTTTC
CASSLLSGDYSGANVLTF
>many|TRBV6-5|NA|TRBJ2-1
TGTGCCAGCAGTAGGGAAGTAGGCAATGAGCAGTTCTTC
CASSREVGNEQFF
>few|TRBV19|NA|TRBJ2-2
TGTGCCAGTAGTAACCTTAACCGGGGTGCCACCGGGGAGCTGTTTTTT
CASSNLNRGATGELFF
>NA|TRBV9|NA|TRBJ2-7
TGTGCCAGCAGCCCACCCGGGGGGCGCGACCACGAGCAGTACTTC
CASSPPGGRDHEQYF
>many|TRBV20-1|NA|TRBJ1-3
TGCAGTGCCGGGACTACCTTCTCTGGAAACACCATATATTTT
CSAGTTFSGNTIYF
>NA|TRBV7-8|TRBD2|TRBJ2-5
TGTGCCAGCAGCACAAGCGGGGGGGTACAAGAGACCCAGTACTTC
CASSTSGGVQETQYF
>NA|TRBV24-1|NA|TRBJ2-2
TGTGCCACCAGTGACCTGGGGCTAACCGGGGAGCTGTTTTTT
CATSDLGLTGELFF
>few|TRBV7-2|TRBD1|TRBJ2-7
TGTGCCAGCAGCACGAGACAGGGTAGAAGCGAGCAGTACTTC
CASSTRQGRSEQYF
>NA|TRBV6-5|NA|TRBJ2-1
TGTGCCAGCAGTTCCCCGAACTCCAATGAGCAGTTCTTC
CASSSPNSNEQFF
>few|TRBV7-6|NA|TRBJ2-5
TGTGCCAGCAGCTTAGAGGACCCGGACCCCCAGTACTTC
CASSLEDPDPQYF
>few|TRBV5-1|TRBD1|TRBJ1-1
TGCGCCAGCAGCTTGGTCCAGGGGGCCCCGAACACTGAAGCTTTCTTT
CASSLVQGAPNTEAFF
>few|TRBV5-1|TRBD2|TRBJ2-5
TGCGCCAGCAGCCGCGGGAGTAGTCCGGAGACCCAGTACTTC
CASSRGSSPETQYF
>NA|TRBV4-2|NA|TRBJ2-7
TGTGCCAGCAGCCAAGGGAATGCCGTCGAGCAGTACTTC
CASSQGNAVEQYF
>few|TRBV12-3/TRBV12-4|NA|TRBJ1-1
TGTGCCAGCAGCATACAGGAAAACACTGAAGCTTTCTTT
CASSIQENTEAFF
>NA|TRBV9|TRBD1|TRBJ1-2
TGTGCCAGCAGTTGGGACAGGGGGCTCTATGGCTACACCTTC
CASSWDRGLYGYTF
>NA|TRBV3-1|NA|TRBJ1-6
TGTGCCAGCAGTAAGAGAGGGGAATATAATTCACCCCTCCACTTT
CASSKRGEYNSPLHF
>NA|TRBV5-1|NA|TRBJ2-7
TGCGCCAGCAGCTTGGCCGGGGAAATCTACGACGAGCAGTACTTC
CASSLAGEIYDEQYF
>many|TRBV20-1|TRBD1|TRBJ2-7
TGCAGTGCTAGAGTCTCAGGGGGCGCAGACGAGCAGTACTTC
CSARVSGGADEQYF
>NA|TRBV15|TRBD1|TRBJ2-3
TGTGCCACCAGACAGGGGTACACAGATACGCAGTATTTT
CATRQGYTDTQYF
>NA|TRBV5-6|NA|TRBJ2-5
TGTGCCAGCAGCTTGGGTAGATATGAGACCCAGTACTTC
CASSLGRYETQYF
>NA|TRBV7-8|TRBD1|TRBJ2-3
TGTGCCAGCAGCTTCTACTCCCCCCGAGGGGGCGGCACAGATACGCAGTATTTT
CASSFYSPRGGGTDTQYF
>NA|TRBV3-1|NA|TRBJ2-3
TGTGCCAGCACGTCGGTCCGGTTAGGTCTGCTCTCTGGTACGCAGTATTTT
CASTSVRLGLLSGTQYF